This TCR beta chain was identified during a study of T cell responses to AZD1222 COVID-19 vaccine. Study-level results: A mostly white British donor set with more females was recruited, and clonal diversity was possibly underestimated. Among spike-specific TCRs, nearly half reportedly target unmutated variant regions. Once two AZD1222 doses were given, Spike-specific TCR breadth and depth went up. At baseline, seropositivity was found in only a handful of AZD1222 recipients.

CDR1 and CDR2 from the germline V gene are SEHNR and FQNEAQ (reference sequence). V lost 1 base and J lost 2, with 17 bases in between. This CDR3 has 17 amino acids. This clone was counted between two and nine times. The antigen is unknown. Measured with immunoSEQ multiplex PCR; TCRdb has only the in-frame clones, and not every one. The repertoire holds approximately 120,000 clones, with about 90% as singletons. The sequence was collected from an adult in good health. The sequences come from peripheral blood, collected on day 0 of AZD1222 vaccination. J is TRBJ1-1 and V is TRBV7-9, with a possible D match to TRBD1 (5 bases). CDR3 coding DNA: TGTGCCAGCAGCTTAGGGCTAGGGGCAGGGATCAACACTGAAGCTTTCTTT. Translated, it gives CASSLGLGAGINTEAFF.